The entry below describes one T cell receptor beta chain. Its antigen is as yet unknown. The CDR3 runs 13 residues. Trimming took off 0 bases at V and 9 bases at J, with 6 bases between the two ends. Germline V gene data show CDR1 as MNHEY and CDR2 as SMNVEV (reference sequence). The data were taken from a study of cytomegalovirus exposure and HLA in healthy donors. Study-wide findings and caveats: CMV serostatus was the sole immune exposure information available. Differences between HLA loci emerged in a later analysis of TCR association rates, with DRB1 most and HLA-C fewest. In a later analysis, at a false discovery rate of 0.05, under 20,000 TCR beta sequences matched HLA alleles.

13 Jbeta primers and 60 Vbeta primers were used for the PCR. TCRdb keeps only in-frame clones here, not all; method: immunoSEQ multiplex PCR. The sample consists of 85,000 to 100,000 clones, around four fifths of them appearing once. Sequenced sample: PBMCs. The source of this sequence is a man in his fifties in good health and CMV-seropositive. The gene calls are TRBV27 and TRBJ1-6; D is uncertain. CDR3: CASSLSVGSPLHF. DNA of the CDR3: TGTGCCAGCAGTTTATCTGTCGGTTCACCCCTCCACTTT.